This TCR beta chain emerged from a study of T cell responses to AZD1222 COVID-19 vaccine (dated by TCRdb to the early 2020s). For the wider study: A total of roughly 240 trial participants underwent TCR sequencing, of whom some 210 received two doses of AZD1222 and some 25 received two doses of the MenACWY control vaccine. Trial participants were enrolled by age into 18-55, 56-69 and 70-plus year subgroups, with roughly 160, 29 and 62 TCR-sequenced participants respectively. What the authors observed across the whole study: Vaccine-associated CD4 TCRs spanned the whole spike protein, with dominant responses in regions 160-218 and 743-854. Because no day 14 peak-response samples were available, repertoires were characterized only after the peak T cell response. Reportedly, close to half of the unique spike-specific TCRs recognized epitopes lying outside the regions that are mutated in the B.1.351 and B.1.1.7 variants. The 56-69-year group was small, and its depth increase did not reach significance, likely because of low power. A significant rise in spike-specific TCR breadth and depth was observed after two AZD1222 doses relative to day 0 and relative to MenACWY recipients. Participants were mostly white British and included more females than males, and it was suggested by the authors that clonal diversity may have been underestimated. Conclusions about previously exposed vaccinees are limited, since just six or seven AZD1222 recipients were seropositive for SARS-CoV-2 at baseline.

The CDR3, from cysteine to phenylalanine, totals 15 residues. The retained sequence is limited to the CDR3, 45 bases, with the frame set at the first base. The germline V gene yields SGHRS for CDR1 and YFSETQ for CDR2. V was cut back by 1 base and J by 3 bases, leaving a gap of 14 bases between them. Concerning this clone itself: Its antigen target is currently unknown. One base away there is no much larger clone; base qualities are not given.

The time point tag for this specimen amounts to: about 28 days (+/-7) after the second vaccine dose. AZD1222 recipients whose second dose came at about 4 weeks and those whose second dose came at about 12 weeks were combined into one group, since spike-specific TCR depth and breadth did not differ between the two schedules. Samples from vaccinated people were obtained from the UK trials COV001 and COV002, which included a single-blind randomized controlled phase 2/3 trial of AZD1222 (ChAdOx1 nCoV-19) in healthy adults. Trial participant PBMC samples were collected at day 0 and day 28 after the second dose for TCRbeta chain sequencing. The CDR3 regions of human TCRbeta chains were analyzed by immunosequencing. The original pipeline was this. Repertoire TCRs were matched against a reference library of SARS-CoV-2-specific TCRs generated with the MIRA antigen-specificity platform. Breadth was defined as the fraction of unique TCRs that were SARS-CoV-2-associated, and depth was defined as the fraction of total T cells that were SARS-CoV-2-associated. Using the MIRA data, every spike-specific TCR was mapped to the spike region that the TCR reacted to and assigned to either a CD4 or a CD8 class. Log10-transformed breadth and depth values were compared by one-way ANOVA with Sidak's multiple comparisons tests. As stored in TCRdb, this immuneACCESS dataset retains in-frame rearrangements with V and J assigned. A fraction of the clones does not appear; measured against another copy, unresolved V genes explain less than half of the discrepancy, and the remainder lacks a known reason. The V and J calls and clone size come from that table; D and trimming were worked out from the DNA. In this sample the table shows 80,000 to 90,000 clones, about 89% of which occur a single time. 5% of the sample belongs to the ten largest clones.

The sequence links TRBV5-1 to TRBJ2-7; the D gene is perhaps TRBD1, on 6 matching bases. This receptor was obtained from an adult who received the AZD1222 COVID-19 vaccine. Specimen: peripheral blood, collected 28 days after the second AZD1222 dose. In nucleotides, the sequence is TGCGCCAGCAGCTTGTTCCCGGGACAACTCTACGAGCAGTACTTC. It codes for CASSLFPGQLYEQYF.